The 20 T cell receptor beta chains reported below all come from one sample, sequenced in a study of OX40 agonist ivuxolimab in advanced cancers. The method behind the library was the immunoSEQ multiplex PCR assay. TCRdb re-hosts the immuneACCESS table, in-frame sequences only. Its copies lack some clones; in the studies checked, an unresolved V gene accounts for under half of them, and the cause for the rest is not known. The sample table holds fewer than 45,000 clones, of which about 85% were seen once. The biggest ten clones account for roughly a sixth of the sample. The sample consisted of CD4+ or CD8+ T cells sorted from blood, taken in a trial of the OX40 agonist ivuxolimab. These receptors were taken from an adult with an advanced solid tumor such as melanoma, head and neck, liver or kidney cancer.

This chain connects TRBV11-2 to TRBJ2-7; weak D call: TRBD2 (5 bases). The CDR3 has 15 amino acids. V was trimmed by 5 bases and J by 4 bases, leaving 18 bases between them. Germline V gene data show CDR1 as SGHAT and CDR2 as FQNNGV. The CDR3 loop is CASSEPYIGEYEQYF. The CDR3 DNA follows: TGTGCCAGCAGCGAACCCTATATCGGGGAGTACGAGCAGTACTTC.

In this sample, this clone turned up once. V is TRBV6-5 and J is TRBJ1-2, with D unclear. The CDR3 runs to 13 residues. Trimming left V 4 bases short and J 8 bases short, with 14 bases between. Germline CDR1 and CDR2: MNHEY and SVGAGI. The CDR3 region is CASSFYSKAGYTF. DNA of the CDR3: TGTGCCAGCAGTTTCTACAGCAAGGCAGGCTACACCTTC.

The chain joins TRBV30 to TRBJ2-2; D is uncertain. Trimming left V 2 bases short and J 6 bases short, with 10 bases between. Germline V CDR1 and CDR2: GTSNPN, SVGIG (reference sequence). CDR3 length equals 13 residues. The CDR3 here is CAWSLGSPGELFF. CDR3 DNA: TGTGCCTGGAGTTTGGGTAGCCCCGGGGAGCTGTTTTTT. Complete variable domain (other parts from reference TRBV30 and TRBJ2-2): SQTIHQWPATLVQPVGSPLSLECTVEGTSNPNLYWYRQAAGRGLQLLFYSVGIGQISSEVPQNLSASRPQDRQFILSSKKLLLSDSGFYLCAWSLGSPGELFFGEGSRLTVL.

The V and J genes are TRBV19 and TRBJ1-2, with TRBD1 matching over 8 bases. The germline V gene encodes CDR1 LNHDA and CDR2 SQIVND (reference sequence). V dropped 6 bases and J dropped 7; count of bases not matched to a gene: 13. The CDR3 covers 15 residues. Here the CDR3 reads CASSTPGPGGFGYTF. Here the CDR3 DNA reads TGTGCCAGTAGCACCCCAGGGCCAGGGGGCTTTGGCTACACCTTC.

V is TRBV9 and J is TRBJ2-1; possible D gene TRBD2, 6 bases. CDR1 is SGDLS, CDR2 YYNGEE, per germline. The CDR3 spans 17 residues. V was pared by 0 bases and J by 4 bases, with 17 bases between. CDR3: CASSVEAGLNSYNEQFF. CDR3 coding DNA: TGTGCCAGCAGCGTAGAGGCGGGATTGAACTCTTACAATGAGCAGTTCTTC.

V usage is TRBV9 and J usage is TRBJ1-4; 8 bases map to TRBD1. J gave up 7 bases and V 9 bases, and 20 bases lay outside the gene matches. Germline assignment: CDR1 SGDLS and CDR2 YYNGEE. The CDR3 is made up of 17 amino acids. DNA of the CDR3: TGTGCCACCACACCGGGACAGGAACTCCGGGGGGGTGAAAAACTGTTTTTT. This encodes CATTPGQELRGGEKLFF. The full variable domain, in which reference TRBV9 and TRBJ1-4 provide the parts outside the CDR3, is DSGVTQTPKHLITATGQRVTLRCSPRSGDLSVYWYQQSLDQGLQFLIQYYNGEERAKGNILERFSAQQFPDLHSELNLSSLELGDSALYFCATTPGQELRGGEKLFFGSGTQLSVL.

The table lists this clone with a count of one. The rearrangement uses TRBV6-6 and TRBJ2-7; D perhaps matches TRBD1 (5 bases). The length of the CDR3 is 13 residues. From germline, CDR1 is MNHNY and CDR2 SVGAGI (reference sequence). Deletions cut 6 bases from V and 0 bases from J, with 9 bases between. Written as DNA, the CDR3 is TGTGCCAGCAGCCTCACAGGCTCCTACGAGCAGTACTTC. It encodes CASSLTGSYEQYF.

This sequence joins TRBV5-1 and TRBJ2-7; weak D call: TRBD1 (6 bases). Germline CDR1 is SGHRS and CDR2 is YFSETQ. V was shortened by 9 bases and J by 2 bases, with 21 bases between the two germline ends. This CDR3 region has 15 residues. The CDR3 loop is CATKPRTGDTYEQYF. The CDR3 DNA sequence: TGCGCCACCAAACCCCGGACCGGGGACACCTACGAGCAGTACTTC.

V is TRBV11-1 and J is TRBJ1-2; tentatively, D is TRBD1 (6 bases). V shed 1 base and J shed 6 bases, with 15 bases lying between them. Germline CDR1 is SGHAT and CDR2 is FQDESV (reference sequence). CDR3 size: 15 residues. CDR3 region: CASSLDGRGLNGYTF. DNA of the CDR3: TGTGCCAGCAGCTTAGATGGCAGGGGATTAAATGGCTACACCTTC. Together with reference TRBV11-1 and TRBJ1-2, the CDR3 gives the full variable domain: EAEVAQSPRYKITEKSQAVAFWCDPISGHATLYWYRQILGQGPELLVQFQDESVVDDSQLPKDRFSAERLKGVDSTLKIQPAELGDSAMYLCASSLDGRGLNGYTFGSGTRLTVV.

The rearrangement uses TRBV28 and TRBJ1-5, with 9 bases fitting TRBD1. Per germline, CDR1 MDHEN and CDR2 SYDVKM. The V and J ends lost 1 base and 5 bases, in that order; junction bases with no gene match: 3. The CDR3 is 15 residues long. The CDR3: CASSLLQGADQPQHF. CDR3 sequence (DNA): TGTGCCAGCAGTTTATTACAGGGGGCAGATCAGCCCCAGCATTTT. Drawing the rest from reference TRBV28 and TRBJ1-5, the complete variable domain is DVKVTQSSRYLVKRTGEKVFLECVQDMDHENMFWYRQDPGLGLRLIYFSYDVKMKEKGDIPEGYSVSREKKERFSLILESASTNQTSMYLCASSLLQGADQPQHFGDGTRLSIL.

This clone is judged medium-sized. The V gene is TRBV4-3, the J gene TRBJ2-7; 11 bases fit TRBD1. The CDR3 spans 17 residues. Trimming took 3 bases from V and 4 from J; bases not matched to a gene: 11. Germline V gene sequence: CDR1 LGHNA, CDR2 YSLEER. The CDR3 DNA follows: TGCGCCAGCAGCCACAAGTGGCTGGGACAGGGGGTATACGAGCAGTACTTC. This encodes CASSHKWLGQGVYEQYF.

This chain connects TRBV28 to TRBJ1-5, with D perhaps TRBD1 (5 bases). With 3 bases removed from V and 7 bases from J, the gap between germline ends came to 13 bases. Germline CDR1 and CDR2: MDHEN and SYDVKM. The CDR3 spans 14 residues. The CDR3 loop reads CASSLGRARQPQHF. The CDR3 DNA reads TGTGCCAGCAGTTTGGGGCGAGCCAGACAGCCCCAGCATTTT.

This chain links TRBV11-2 with TRBJ1-2, with 9 bases matching TRBD1. J lost 3 bases, V lost 3 bases, and 5 bases had no gene match. Germline V lookup: CDR1 SGHAT, CDR2 FQNNGV. CDR3 length: 15 residues. The CDR3 loop is CASSFGTGTDYGYTF. The CDR3 bases are TGTGCCAGCAGCTTCGGGACAGGGACCGACTATGGCTACACCTTC. Full variable domain (rest looked up from reference TRBV11-2 and TRBJ1-2): EAGVAQSPRYKIIEKRQSVAFWCNPISGHATLYWYQQILGQGPKLLIQFQNNGVVDDSQLPKDRFSAERLKGVDSTLKIQPAKLEDSAVYLCASSFGTGTDYGYTFGSGTRLTVV.

This clone occurred a few times. V and J are TRBV30 and TRBJ2-7; a weak D match, TRBD1 (5 bases). The germline V gene encodes CDR1 GTSNPN and CDR2 SVGIG (reference sequence). V lost 4 bases, J lost 0 bases, and 16 bases lay in between. The CDR3 covers 15 residues. CDR3 nucleotide sequence: TGTGCCTGGAATGGCCAGGGTCATCACTCCTACGAGCAGTACTTC. This translates into CAWNGQGHHSYEQYF.

This chain uses TRBV11-2 with TRBJ2-6; maybe TRBD2 (5 bases). Germline V gene sequence: CDR1 SGHAT, CDR2 FQNNGV. This CDR3 has 17 residues. Deletions cut 5 bases from V and 0 bases from J, with 14 bases between. CDR3 nucleotide sequence: TGTGCCAGCAGCCCCCCCACGAGCGGCTCTGGGGCCAACGTCCTGACTTTC. Translated, it gives CASSPPTSGSGANVLTF.

The chain has TRBV5-5 and TRBJ2-7; D gene ambiguous. This CDR3 is built from 11 residues. Germline CDR1 reads SGHKS; CDR2 reads YYEKEE (reference sequence). Trimming cost V 4 bases and J 2 bases, with 4 bases left between them. The DNA for the CDR3 is TGTGCCAGCAGCGAGGCCTACGAGCAGTACTTC. Residues: CASSEAYEQYF.

This chain links TRBV27 with TRBJ2-7; the match to TRBD2 covers 14 bases. With V trimmed by 8 bases and J by 4 bases, 7 bases remained unmatched. From germline, CDR1 is MNHEY and CDR2 SMNVEV (reference sequence). CDR3 length: 15 residues. In DNA, the CDR3 is TGTGCCAGCCGGGGAGGGACTAGCGGGAGTTACGAGCAGTACTTC. Amino acid sequence: CASRGGTSGSYEQYF.

This clone was detected once. The V gene is TRBV7-9, the J gene TRBJ2-1; 8 bases align to TRBD2. Trimming took 4 bases from V and 5 from J; bases not matched to a gene: 7. Germline values: CDR1 SEHNR, CDR2 FQNEAQ (reference sequence). The CDR3 has 15 residues. The CDR3 is CASSSGSGSHNEQFF. CDR3 coding DNA: TGTGCCAGCAGCTCGGGGAGCGGGAGTCACAATGAGCAGTTCTTC.

The chain joins TRBV11-3 to TRBJ1-1; D unresolved. V lost 5 bases and J 0 bases, leaving 10 bases between the germline ends. From germline, CDR1 is SGHNT and CDR2 YENEEA. The CDR3 sequence is 14 residues long. The CDR3 is CASSPLRVNTEAFF. CDR3 bases: TGTGCCAGCAGCCCGTTGAGGGTGAACACTGAAGCTTTCTTT.

The genes are TRBV12-5 and TRBJ1-1, with D uncertain. V shed 6 bases and J shed 5 bases, with 19 bases lying between them. CDR1 is LGHNT, CDR2 FRNRAP, per germline. The CDR3 has 15 residues. The CDR3 spells CASGITRAGGTEAFF. The CDR3 nucleotides read TGTGCTAGTGGGATTACGCGGGCCGGAGGGACTGAAGCTTTCTTT.